This is a list of T cell receptor beta chains from one sample in a study of glioma-infiltrating T cells after dendritic cell vaccination. TCRdb keeps only in-frame clones here, not all; method: immunoSEQ multiplex PCR. This sample yields tens of thousands of clones, of which 70% to 90% are seen a single time; about a sixth belongs to the top ten. This specimen was blood, taken before dendritic cell vaccination. The receptor set was obtained from a human donor with glioblastoma. CDR3s include the opening cysteine and the closing phenylalanine or tryptophan. Fields, in order: D gene, V gene, J gene, clone size, CDR3 protein, CDR3 DNA. D genes are given only for firm matches. Rows give clone size only sometimes, using once, few, many, or a class for an expanded clone.

TRBD1	TRBV27	TRBJ2-4	.	CASSPGTGGNIQYF	TGTGCCAGCAGTCCCGGGACAGGTGGAAACATTCAGTACTTC
.	TRBV7-7	TRBJ2-7	.	CASSLGWGVNDEQYF	TGTGCCAGCAGCTTAGGATGGGGGGTAAACGACGAGCAGTACTTC
TRBD1	TRBV5-1	TRBJ1-3	.	CASSVTGTGVGNTIYF	TGCGCCAGCAGCGTCACCGGGACAGGGGTTGGAAACACCATATATTTT
TRBD2	TRBV5-6	TRBJ2-5	once	CASSLRLAGQETQYF	TGTGCCAGCAGCTTGAGACTAGCGGGACAAGAGACCCAGTACTTC
TRBD1	TRBV15	TRBJ2-4	.	CATSRGTGVDIQYF	TGTGCCACCAGCAGAGGGACAGGGGTAGACATTCAGTACTTC
TRBD2	TRBV5-6	TRBJ2-5	.	CASSLQLADAYQETQYF	TGTGCCAGCAGCTTGCAACTAGCGGATGCATACCAAGAGACCCAGTACTTC
.	TRBV29-1	TRBJ2-1	.	CSVASGDEQFF	TGCAGCGTTGCCAGCGGCGATGAGCAGTTCTTC
.	TRBV28	TRBJ1-4	few	CASSFYSRDEKLFF	TGTGCCAGCAGTTTCTACAGCAGGGATGAAAAACTGTTTTTT
.	TRBV28	TRBJ1-5	.	CASSFVGRGEGQPQHF	TGTGCCAGCAGCTTTGTTGGGCGGGGCGAGGGTCAGCCCCAGCATTTT
TRBD1	TRBV19	TRBJ1-2	.	CASSLPGQGYGYTF	TGTGCCAGTAGTCTACCGGGACAGGGCTATGGCTACACCTTC
TRBD1	TRBV5-6	TRBJ2-3	.	CASSLTTGAVATDTQYF	TGTGCCAGCAGCTTGACCACAGGGGCGGTCGCCACAGATACGCAGTATTTT
.	TRBV19	TRBJ1-1	.	CASSLREPAF	TGTGCCAGTAGTCTTCGAGAGCCCGCCTTT
TRBD2	TRBV13	TRBJ2-3	.	CASSPTTSGRADTQYF	TGTGCCAGCAGCCCCACGACTAGCGGGAGAGCGGATACGCAGTATTTT
.	TRBV6-5	TRBJ1-3	once	CASSSTGNSGNTIYF	TGTGCCAGCAGTTCCACAGGGAACTCTGGAAACACCATATATTTT
TRBD1	TRBV7-8	TRBJ2-7	.	CASSLGGTVQYF	TGTGCCAGCAGCTTAGGGGGGACAGTACAGTACTTC
.	TRBV19	TRBJ2-7	.	CASSTQGYEQYF	TGTGCCAGTAGTACCCAGGGCTACGAGCAGTACTTC
TRBD2	TRBV27	TRBJ2-1	.	CASSSQLLAGIGEQFF	TGTGCCAGCAGTTCCCAGTTGCTAGCGGGAATTGGCGAGCAGTTCTTC
TRBD2	TRBV2	TRBJ2-5	.	CASNSGRALVETQYF	TGTGCCAGCAACAGCGGGAGGGCCTTGGTAGAGACCCAGTACTTC
TRBD2	TRBV27	TRBJ2-7	.	CASRPSLVAGYEQYF	TGTGCCAGCAGACCGTCGTTGGTAGCGGGCTACGAGCAGTACTTC
TRBD2	TRBV5-1	TRBJ2-7	few	CASKMVAGPYEQYF	TGCGCCAGCAAAATGGTAGCGGGCCCCTACGAGCAGTACTTC
.	TRBV5-4	TRBJ2-1	.	CASSLERFNEQFF	TGTGCCAGCAGCTTGGAGAGGTTTAATGAGCAGTTCTTC
TRBD2	TRBV9	TRBJ2-3	.	CASSVDNSGPVNTQYF	TGTGCCAGCAGCGTAGATAATAGCGGGCCCGTAAATACGCAGTATTTT
.	TRBV7-3	TRBJ2-1	.	CASSLRGSLNNEQFF	TGTGCCAGCAGCTTACGAGGGTCCCTTAACAATGAGCAGTTCTTC
.	TRBV15	TRBJ1-2	.	CATSRPRGANYGYTF	TGTGCCACCAGCAGGCCCCGGGGTGCAAACTATGGCTACACCTTC
TRBD2	TRBV7-6	TRBJ2-7	.	CASSLTSGTSGSEGWFGYEQYF	TGTGCCAGCAGCTTGACTTCCGGGACTAGCGGGAGCGAAGGTTGGTTTGGCTACGAGCAGTACTTC
.	TRBV6-5	TRBJ2-5	.	CASRALGAETQYF	TGTGCCAGCAGGGCGTTGGGGGCTGAGACCCAGTACTTC
.	TRBV27	TRBJ2-1	.	CASSPGLGIEQFF	TGTGCCAGCAGTCCGGGACTGGGGATAGAGCAGTTCTTC
.	TRBV9	TRBJ2-7	.	CASSVDAIAYEQYF	TGTGCCAGCAGCGTAGACGCGATAGCCTACGAGCAGTACTTC
.	TRBV4-3	TRBJ2-7	few	CASSQVEGSSYEQYF	TGCGCCAGCAGCCAAGTGGAGGGATCCTCCTACGAGCAGTACTTC
.	TRBV9	TRBJ1-1	once	CASSVSGLNTEAFF	TGTGCCAGCAGCGTCTCCGGGTTGAACACTGAAGCTTTCTTT
TRBD1	TRBV5-1	TRBJ2-7	.	CASSLRGQRPSSYEQYF	TGCGCCAGCAGCTTGAGGGGACAGCGCCCGAGCTCCTACGAGCAGTACTTC
.	TRBV6-1	TRBJ2-5	.	CASRGPVETQYF	TGTGCCAGCAGGGGCCCAGTGGAGACCCAGTACTTC
TRBD1	TRBV27	TRBJ2-2	few	CASSSLGQGITGELFF	TGTGCCAGCAGTTCTCTCGGACAGGGGATCACCGGGGAGCTGTTTTTT
.	TRBV6-1	TRBJ1-2	.	CASRTGQYYGYTF	TGTGCCAGCAGGACGGGACAATACTATGGCTACACCTTC
.	TRBV6-6	TRBJ1-2	.	CASSYQQGTYGYTF	TGTGCCAGCAGTTACCAGCAGGGTACCTATGGCTACACCTTC
.	TRBV5-4	TRBJ2-4	.	CASSEPGVEYF	TGTGCCAGCAGCGAACCAGGGGTGGAGTACTTC
TRBD2	TRBV13	TRBJ2-7	.	CASSLVSGGADRYEQYF	TGTGCCAGCAGCTTAGTTAGCGGGGGGGCAGATAGATACGAGCAGTACTTC
TRBD2	TRBV12-5	TRBJ2-5	.	CASGLAGGETQYF	TGTGCTAGTGGCCTAGCGGGGGGCGAGACCCAGTACTTC
TRBD2	TRBV6-5	TRBJ2-7	.	CASSYTGTSGGGEQYF	TGTGCCAGCAGTTACACCGGGACTAGCGGGGGTGGTGAGCAGTACTTC
.	TRBV20-1	TRBJ1-1	.	CSAREVTEAFF	TGCAGTGCTAGGGAGGTAACTGAAGCTTTCTTT
TRBD1	TRBV7-3	TRBJ2-7	.	CASSRTGGNSYEQYF	TGTGCCAGCAGTCGGACAGGTGGGAACTCCTACGAGCAGTACTTC
TRBD1	TRBV11-3	TRBJ2-5	.	CASSRGQNQETQYF	TGTGCCAGCAGCAGGGGACAGAACCAAGAGACCCAGTACTTC
TRBD1	TRBV6-5	TRBJ1-5	.	CASSQMAGGYQPQHF	TGTGCCAGCAGTCAAATGGCAGGGGGGTATCAGCCCCAGCATTTT
TRBD2	TRBV30	TRBJ2-1	.	CAWSVGRTSGYNEQFF	TGTGCCTGGAGTGTAGGTAGGACTAGCGGCTACAATGAGCAGTTCTTC
.	TRBV6-1	TRBJ1-4	.	CASSGRQATNEKLFF	TGTGCCAGCAGCGGCCGACAGGCAACTAATGAAAAACTGTTTTTT
TRBD1	TRBV9	TRBJ2-7	.	CASSPFTGTGSGEQYF	TGTGCCAGCAGCCCATTTACCGGGACAGGGAGTGGGGAGCAGTACTTC
TRBD2	TRBV27	TRBJ2-7	.	CASSLSGGGPYEQYF	TGTGCCAGCAGTTTATCGGGCGGGGGGCCCTACGAGCAGTACTTC
TRBD1	TRBV6-1	TRBJ1-1	.	CASSIQGELTEAFF	TGTGCCAGCAGTATACAGGGGGAACTCACTGAAGCTTTCTTT
TRBD1	TRBV27	TRBJ2-7	.	CASSLSRTGGREQYF	TGTGCCAGCAGTTTATCTCGGACAGGGGGAAGGGAGCAGTACTTC
.	TRBV6-1	TRBJ1-1	.	CASSAQQGRAFF	TGTGCCAGCAGTGCCCAACAGGGTCGGGCTTTCTTT
.	TRBV6-6	TRBJ1-6	few	CASSSPGRSPLHF	TGTGCCAGCAGTAGTCCGGGGAGATCACCCCTCCACTTT
TRBD1	TRBV25-1	TRBJ2-2	.	CASSGRAGGNINTGELFF	TGTGCCAGCAGTGGGAGGGCAGGGGGCAACATAAACACCGGGGAGCTGTTTTTT